One sample yielded the 14 T cell receptor beta chains listed below, sequenced in a study of cytomegalovirus exposure and HLA in healthy donors. Primers included in the PCR were 60 Vbeta and 13 Jbeta primers. Data came from immunoSEQ multiplex PCR; TCRdb stores just in-frame clones and leaves some out. Of 120,000 or so clones listed, around four fifths are singletons. Source material: PBMCs. These receptors were taken from a man aged 18-30 years in good health and CMV-seropositive.

The chain is built from TRBV14 and TRBJ2-7; no clear D. Germline V lookup: CDR1 SGHDN, CDR2 FVKESK. The CDR3 is made up of 15 amino acids. Trimming took 1 base from V and 3 from J, leaving 13 bases between them. This CDR3 is CASSQGVSSFYEQYF. The CDR3 coding sequence is TGTGCCAGCAGCCAAGGTGTCAGTTCCTTCTACGAGCAGTACTTC.

The V gene is TRBV9, the J gene TRBJ2-7; D gene uncertain. Trimming left V 4 bases short and J 1 base short, with 9 bases between. In germline, CDR1 is SGDLS, CDR2 YYNGEE. This CDR3 contains 13 residues. The CDR3 is CASSPSPSYEQYF. The CDR3, as DNA: TGTGCCAGCAGCCCAAGCCCATCCTACGAGCAGTACTTC.

The chain is built from TRBV27 and TRBJ2-7; TRBD1 matches 7 bases. The germline V gene encodes CDR1 MNHEY and CDR2 SMNVEV (reference sequence). This CDR3 is built from 15 residues. Unmatched junction bases numbered 4, after V lost 2 bases and J lost 0 bases. The CDR3 nucleotides are TGTGCCAGCAGTTTAGGGACAGCGATCTCCTACGAGCAGTACTTC. It translates to CASSLGTAISYEQYF.

This clone has at least ten counts. This chain joins TRBV29-1 and TRBJ1-1, with TRBD1 matching over 8 bases. The CDR3 is made up of 13 amino acids. V shed 7 bases and J 5 bases; nucleotides not matched to a gene: 9. The V gene's germline CDR1 is SQVTM and CDR2 ANQGSEA. CDR3 loop: CSAATGEGTEAFF. CDR3 nucleotides: TGCAGCGCCGCGACAGGGGAGGGGACTGAAGCTTTCTTT. Looking up the rest from reference TRBV29-1 and TRBJ1-1 gives the full variable domain: SAVISQKPSRDICQRGTSLTIQCQVDSQVTMMFWYRQQPGQSLTLIATANQGSEATYESGFVIDKFPISRPNLTFSTLTVSNMSPEDSSIYLCSAATGEGTEAFFGQGTRLTVV.

The chain recombines TRBV7-8 with TRBJ1-5, with D unresolved. Per the germline V gene, CDR1 is SGHVS and CDR2 is FQNEAQ. The V gene lost 3 bases and the J gene lost 2 bases, with 11 bases spanning the gap. The CDR3 sequence is 15 residues long. Here the CDR3 DNA reads TGTGCCAGCAGCTTTGAGGGTTCGGGCAATCAGCCCCAGCATTTT. This gives the protein CASSFEGSGNQPQHF.

The rearrangement links TRBV7-5 to TRBJ2-3; whether TRBD2, the table's D call, matches the DNA was not checked. TRBV7-5 is flagged as a pseudogene. This CDR3 spans 15 amino acids. CDR3 sequence reads: CARSPRETSTDTQYF. Here the CDR3 DNA reads TGTGCCAGAAGCCCCCGAGAGACTAGCACAGATACGCAGTATTTT.

The chain is built from TRBV7-3 and TRBJ2-1, with 10 bases aligning to TRBD2. The CDR3 covers 16 residues. Germline loops: CDR1 SGHTA, CDR2 FQGTGA. Trimming at V came to 0 bases and at J to 6 bases, leaving 5 bases not matched to a gene. CDR3 nucleotide sequence: TGTGCCAGCAGCTTAACAGGCAGCGGGGGGGTCAATGAGCAGTTCTTC. Residues: CASSLTGSGGVNEQFF.

The chain couples TRBV2 to TRBJ1-5, with D maybe TRBD1 (5 bases). The CDR3 extends over 16 amino acids. Deletions cut 6 bases from V and 6 bases from J, with 21 bases between. Germline-derived CDR1 and CDR2 are SNHLY and FYNNEI. DNA of the CDR3: TGTGCCAGCAGGGACGATACAAGGGGAATGGTTCAGCCCCAGCATTTT. This translates into CASRDDTRGMVQPQHF.

This clone was recorded a few times. The rearrangement joins TRBV29-1 to TRBJ2-7; no firm D call. Looked up from germline, CDR1 is SQVTM and CDR2 is ANQGSEA. CDR3 length: 14 residues. Trimming shortened V by 4 bases and J by 1 base, and 14 bases separated the two germline ends. The DNA of the CDR3 is TGCAGCGTTGTGGCCCCTGGCAGATCCTACGAGCAGTACTTC. It codes for CSVVAPGRSYEQYF.

The chain links TRBV6-5 to TRBJ2-5, with TRBD1 matching over 8 bases. Germline assignment: CDR1 MNHEY and CDR2 SVGAGI. V gave up 8 bases and J gave up 1 base; unmatched junction bases: 3. The CDR3 runs to 13 residues. The CDR3 DNA reads TGTGCCAGCGGTACAGGGGGCCAAGAGACCCAGTACTTC. Encoded protein: CASGTGGQETQYF.

The chain is built from TRBV14 and TRBJ2-5; D ambiguous. With 0 bases removed from V and 7 bases from J, the gap between germline ends came to 6 bases. The CDR3 totals 12 residues. CDR1 is SGHDN and CDR2 is FVKESK in the germline V gene. The CDR3 coding sequence is TGTGCCAGCAGCCAAGATCGGAGGACCCAGTACTTC. It yields the protein CASSQDRRTQYF.

V gene TRBV13 combines with J gene TRBJ2-5; 15 bases map to TRBD2. CDR3 length: 19 residues. The germline gives CDR1 PRHDT, CDR2 FYEKMQ (reference sequence). Unmatched junction bases numbered 10, after V lost 0 bases and J lost 5 bases. The CDR3 nucleotides are TGTGCCAGCAGCTTAGGACGAGGACTAGCGGGGGGGCGGGCGGAGACCCAGTACTTC. Protein product: CASSLGRGLAGGRAETQYF.

The V call is TRBV7-8, the J call TRBJ2-7, with D unresolved. The CDR3 has 13 amino acids. The V end lost 5 bases, the J end lost 3 bases, and 11 bases lay between the germline ends. Germline V gene data show CDR1 as SGHVS and CDR2 as FQNEAQ. The CDR3 nucleotides read TGTGCCAGCAGCCCCTCCCGGGTCTACGAGCAGTACTTC. This sequence encodes CASSPSRVYEQYF.

The J gene is TRBJ2-2, the V gene TRBV7-9, with 9 bases identical to TRBD2. The V segment lost 5 bases and the J segment 8 bases; nucleotides outside the gene matches: 12. The CDR3 contains 16 residues. CDR1 and CDR2 from the germline V gene are SEHNR and FQNEAQ (reference sequence). The CDR3 protein is CASSTPLAGPPGELFF. The CDR3 coding sequence is TGTGCCAGCAGCACTCCACTAGCGGGCCCGCCTGGGGAGCTGTTTTTT. Using reference TRBV7-9 and TRBJ2-2 for the parts outside the CDR3, the full variable domain is DTGVSQNPRHKITKRGQNVTFRCDPISEHNRLYWYRQTLGQGPEFLTYFQNEAQLEKSRLLSDRFSAERPKGSFSTLEIQRTEQGDSAMYLCASSTPLAGPPGELFFGEGSRLTVL.